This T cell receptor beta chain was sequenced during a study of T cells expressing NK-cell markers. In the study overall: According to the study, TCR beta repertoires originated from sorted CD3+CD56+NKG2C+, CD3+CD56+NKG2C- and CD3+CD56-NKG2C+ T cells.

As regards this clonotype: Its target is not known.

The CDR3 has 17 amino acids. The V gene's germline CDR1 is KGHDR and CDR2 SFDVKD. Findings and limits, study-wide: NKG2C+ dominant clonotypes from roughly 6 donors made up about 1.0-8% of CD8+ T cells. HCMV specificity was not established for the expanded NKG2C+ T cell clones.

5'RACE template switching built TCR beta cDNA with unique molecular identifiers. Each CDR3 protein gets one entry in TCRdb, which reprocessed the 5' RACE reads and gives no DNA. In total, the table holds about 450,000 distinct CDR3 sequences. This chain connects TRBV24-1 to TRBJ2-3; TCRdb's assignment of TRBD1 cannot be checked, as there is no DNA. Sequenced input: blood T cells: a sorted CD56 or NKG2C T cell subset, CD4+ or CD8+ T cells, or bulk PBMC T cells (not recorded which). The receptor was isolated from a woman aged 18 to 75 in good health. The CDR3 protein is CATSDFRGQATTYTQYF.